A single sample gave rise to the 31 T cell receptor beta chains below, sequenced in a study of cytotoxic CD8 clonotypes in ibrutinib-treated CLL. The data were produced by immunoSEQ multiplex PCR, yet TCRdb's version contains in-frame clones alone and is incomplete. The sample holds about 140,000 clones, around 76% seen once. The starting material was PBMCs, obtained after 24 months of ibrutinib treatment. These receptors all stem from a human donor with chronic lymphocytic leukemia.

V is TRBV9 and J is TRBJ2-1; 12 bases are shared with TRBD1. This CDR3 is 14 amino acids long. The V segment lost 3 bases and the J segment 8 bases; nucleotides outside the gene matches: 3. Germline V gene data show CDR1 as SGDLS and CDR2 as YYNGEE. The CDR3 DNA sequence: TGTGCCAGCAGCGCCGGGACAGGGGGCGATGAGCAGTTCTTC. It is translated as CASSAGTGGDEQFF.

This clone turned up a few times. This rearrangement joins TRBV28 to TRBJ1-4; D is ambiguous. CDR3 length: 16 amino acids. Between the trimmed V and J ends, which lost 5 bases and 0 bases, there was a span of 13 bases. Germline V lookup: CDR1 MDHEN, CDR2 SYDVKM. The CDR3 loop reads CASSGGPHATNEKLFF. The CDR3 DNA reads as TGTGCCAGCAGTGGCGGACCCCATGCAACTAATGAAAAACTGTTTTTT. Variable domain in full (rest from reference TRBV28 and TRBJ1-4): DVKVTQSSRYLVKRTGEKVFLECVQDMDHENMFWYRQDPGLGLRLIYFSYDVKMKEKGDIPEGYSVSREKKERFSLILESASTNQTSMYLCASSGGPHATNEKLFFGSGTQLSVL.

This clone appeared once. The chain links TRBV19 to TRBJ1-2; no reliable D call. The CDR3 totals 14 residues. Trimming removed 3 bases from V and 0 bases from J, with 8 bases in between. Germline V gene data show CDR1 as LNHDA and CDR2 as SQIVND (reference sequence). This CDR3 is CASSISRANYGYTF. CDR3 DNA: TGTGCCAGTAGTATCAGCCGCGCTAACTATGGCTACACCTTC.

As regards this clone: Other DNA sequences of this sample code for an identical CDR3. The gene calls are TRBV30 and TRBJ2-1, with D hard to call. The CDR3 extends over 11 amino acids. In germline, CDR1 is GTSNPN, CDR2 SVGIG (reference sequence). The germline V and J ends were trimmed by 3 bases and 4 bases, with 4 bases remaining between them. CDR3 protein: CAWRGYNEQFF. The CDR3 nucleotides are TGTGCCTGGAGAGGGTACAATGAGCAGTTCTTC. The full variable domain, its missing parts supplied by reference TRBV30 and TRBJ2-1, is SQTIHQWPATLVQPVGSPLSLECTVEGTSNPNLYWYRQAAGRGLQLLFYSVGIGQISSEVPQNLSASRPQDRQFILSSKKLLLSDSGFYLCAWRGYNEQFFGPGTRLTVL.

This chain joins TRBV5-1 and TRBJ1-1; the match to TRBD1 covers 9 bases. V lost 4 bases to trimming and J lost 5 bases; unmatched junction nucleotides: 6. CDR3 length: 14 amino acids. Germline CDR1 SGHRS, CDR2 YFSETQ. CDR3 residues: CASSPGQGLTEAFF. In DNA, the CDR3 is TGCGCCAGCAGCCCGGGACAGGGTTTGACTGAAGCTTTCTTT.

In this sample, this clone turned up once. This chain connects TRBV7-9 to TRBJ1-4, with D unclear. Trimming removed 5 bases from V and 8 bases from J, with 15 bases in between. Germline V gene data show CDR1 as SEHNR and CDR2 as FQNEAQ (reference sequence). The CDR3 runs to 14 residues. The CDR3: CASSQWPGKEKLFF. The CDR3, as DNA: TGTGCCAGCAGCCAGTGGCCGGGAAAAGAAAAACTGTTTTTT.

This clone was seen only a few times. The chain carries TRBV19 and TRBJ1-6; TRBD1 aligns across 8 bases. Germline V gene lookup returns CDR1 LNHDA and CDR2 SQIVND (reference sequence). Losses at the gene ends were 5 bases for V and 7 bases for J; bases not matched to a gene: 1. CDR3 length: 13 amino acids. The CDR3 spells CASSRTGNSPLHF. CDR3 nucleotides: TGTGCCAGTAGTCGGACAGGGAATTCACCCCTCCACTTT.

The count of this clone is one. The CDR3 here is CASSFGGANVLTF. The CDR3 DNA reads TGTGCCAGCAGTTTTGGTGGGGCCAACGTCCTGACTTTC. The chain uses TRBV28 and TRBJ2-6; unclear D gene. CDR1 MDHEN and CDR2 SYDVKM come from the germline V gene. The CDR3 contains 13 residues. Trimming took 3 bases from V and 3 from J, leaving 3 bases between them.

V usage is TRBV6-1 and J usage is TRBJ2-7; 11 positions match TRBD1. Germline assignment: CDR1 MNHNS and CDR2 SASEGT. The CDR3 is 15 residues long. J was trimmed by 12 bases and V by 8 bases; bases with no gene match: 18. CDR3 DNA: TGTGCCAGCCGGGACCCCGGACAGGGGGCGTCCCCCCCGTACTTC. Translating it yields CASRDPGQGASPPYF.

This clone came up a few times. This rearrangement joins TRBV7-3 to TRBJ2-2; no firm D call. Germline CDR1 and CDR2: SGHTA and FQGTGA. CDR3 length: 18 amino acids. Between the trimmed V and J ends, which lost 6 bases and 3 bases, there was a span of 23 bases. CDR3: CASRSPADPMADTGELFF. CDR3 nucleotide sequence: TGTGCCAGCAGATCACCCGCGGACCCCATGGCCGACACCGGGGAGCTGTTTTTT.

The rearrangement joins TRBV11-2 to TRBJ2-1, with D possibly called TRBD1 or TRBD2 (6 bases each). Germline V gene data show CDR1 as SGHAT and CDR2 as FQNNGV. V was shortened by 6 bases and J by 4 bases, with 19 bases between the two germline ends. The CDR3 is made up of 16 amino acids. Here the CDR3 reads CASRRWTGAGYNEQFF. CDR3 sequence (DNA): TGTGCCAGCAGACGCTGGACGGGGGCCGGGTACAATGAGCAGTTCTTC.

This chain joins TRBV7-9 and TRBJ2-1; 7 bases match TRBD1. With 5 bases clipped from V and 5 bases from J, the junction kept 6 bases outside the gene matches. CDR1 and CDR2 (germline): SEHNR, FQNEAQ (reference sequence). CDR3 size: 14 residues. For the CDR3, the DNA is TGTGCCAGCAGCACCTGGACAGGTCACAATGAGCAGTTCTTC. This encodes CASSTWTGHNEQFF.

V gene TRBV4-3 combines with J gene TRBJ2-3; the match to TRBD2 covers 11 bases. Germline V gene data show CDR1 as LGHNA and CDR2 as YSLEER. V lost 0 bases and J lost 4; bases outside the gene matches: 9. This CDR3 spans 18 amino acids. The DNA of the CDR3 is TGCGCCAGCAGCCAAGATAGGATTCTAGCGGGAGGTCCAGATACGCAGTATTTT. This gives the protein CASSQDRILAGGPDTQYF.

This chain's CDR3 is CASSPGGQNTEAFF. The CDR3 DNA follows: TGTGCCAGCAGCCCTGGGGGGCAGAACACTGAAGCTTTCTTT. The rearrangement links TRBV7-3 to TRBJ1-1; D is possibly TRBD1 (6 bases). V shed 5 bases and J shed 1 base, with 11 bases lying between them. The CDR3 contains 14 residues. Germline-derived CDR1 and CDR2 are SGHTA and FQGTGA.

To note about this clone: The identical CDR3 is also encoded by other nucleotide sequences in the sample. In DNA, the CDR3 is TGTGCCAGCTCACCTTCGACCTACGAGCAGTACTTC. It translates to CASSPSTYEQYF. The chain combines TRBV18 with TRBJ2-7; D is unresolved. The CDR3 sequence is 12 residues long. Deletions cut 3 bases from V and 2 bases from J, with 5 bases between. Looked up from germline, CDR1 is KGHSH and CDR2 is LQKENI.

The gene calls are TRBV29-1 and TRBJ1-2; a possible D gene is TRBD1 (5 bases). The CDR3 spans 13 residues. Germline V gene lookup returns CDR1 SQVTM and CDR2 ANQGSEA. V lost 6 bases to trimming and J lost 5 bases, with 16 bases between them. CDR3 sequence reads: CSVGTSGGYGYTF. As DNA, the CDR3 is TGCAGCGTCGGGACCTCCGGGGGGTATGGCTACACCTTC.

This chain joins TRBV23-1 and TRBJ1-2; TRBD1 might be the D (6 bases). TRBV23-1 is an open reading frame, and its role is uncertain. The CDR3 loop spans 13 amino acids. V was clipped by 3 bases and J by 7 bases, with 12 bases between them. CDR3 loop: CASSHPQGCGYTF. CDR3 coding DNA: TGCGCCAGCAGTCACCCACAGGGTTGTGGCTACACCTTC.

The chain carries TRBV5-5 and TRBJ2-3, with D unresolved. Germline lookup yields CDR1 SGHKS and CDR2 YYEKEE (reference sequence). V lost 0 bases, J lost 0 bases, and 5 bases lay in between. The CDR3 loop spans 14 amino acids. The chain's CDR3 is CASSLGASTDTQYF. The CDR3 coding sequence is TGTGCCAGCAGCTTGGGGGCCAGCACAGATACGCAGTATTTT.

This clone has just a few counts. V and J are TRBV6-5 and TRBJ1-1; D might be TRBD1 (5 bases). The CDR3 has 11 residues. Germline CDR1 reads MNHEY; CDR2 reads SVGAGI. The V and J ends lost 8 bases and 6 bases respectively, with 10 bases between them. CDR3 nucleotides: TGTGCCAGCGGCAGGGAGGCTGAAGCTTTCTTT. Its protein product is CASGREAEAFF.

The gene calls are TRBV9 and TRBJ2-7, with 8 bases fitting TRBD1. The ends lost 4 bases at V and 3 bases at J; junction bases unmatched: 12. Germline V gene sequence: CDR1 SGDLS, CDR2 YYNGEE. This CDR3 contains 16 residues. The DNA of the CDR3 is TGTGCCAGCAGCCCCCACGACAGGGGACCCTACTACGAGCAGTACTTC. This codes for CASSPHDRGPYYEQYF.

This sequence joins TRBV15 and TRBJ2-7; D might be TRBD1 (7 bases). V lost 5 bases and J lost 5, with 25 bases in between. This CDR3 spans 17 amino acids. The germline gives CDR1 LNHNV, CDR2 YYDKDF (reference sequence). The CDR3 DNA is TGTGCCACCAGCGGAAGTTTGGGGAGGACAGGATGGAACGAGCAGTACTTC. It codes for CATSGSLGRTGWNEQYF.

The CDR3 here is CASCREGVPTQYF. CDR3 coding DNA: TGTGCCAGCTGCCGGGAGGGGGTGCCTACGCAGTATTTT. This chain links TRBV5-4 with TRBJ2-3, with 8 bases aligning to TRBD2. The CDR3 loop spans 13 amino acids. Germline-derived CDR1 and CDR2 are SGHNT and YYREEE (reference sequence). V dropped 7 bases and J dropped 8; count of bases not matched to a gene: 9. The full variable domain, its missing parts supplied by reference TRBV5-4 and TRBJ2-3, is ETGVTQSPTHLIKTRGQQVTLRCSSQSGHNTVSWYQQALGQGPQFIFQYYREEENGRGNFPPRFSGLQFPNYSSELNVNALELDDSALYLCASCREGVPTQYFGPGTRLTVL.

The rearrangement joins TRBV7-8 to TRBJ1-5, with D perhaps matching TRBD1 (5 bases). V lost 3 bases and J 5 bases, leaving 8 bases between the germline ends. The CDR3 totals 13 residues. CDR1 is SGHVS and CDR2 is FQNEAQ in the germline V gene. The CDR3 sequence: CASSFGGDQPQHF. CDR3 DNA: TGTGCCAGCAGCTTCGGGGGGGATCAGCCCCAGCATTTT.

The J gene is TRBJ2-1, the V gene TRBV5-1; 10 positions agree with TRBD2. The germline V gene has CDR1 SGHRS and CDR2 YFSETQ. J gave up 5 bases and V 4 bases, and 12 bases lay outside the gene matches. The CDR3 has 17 amino acids. CDR3: CASSLGSGLAGDNEQFF. CDR3 DNA: TGCGCCAGCAGCCTGGGGTCGGGGCTAGCGGGGGACAATGAGCAGTTCTTC.

This clone came up many times. The CDR3 region has the DNA TGTGCCAGCAGCGCTGTTGCAGATACGCAGTATTTT. Its protein product is CASSAVADTQYF. The chain employs TRBV9 and TRBJ2-3; D gene uncertain. This CDR3 contains 12 residues. The ends were cut back, 3 bases at V and 4 bases at J, with 6 bases in the middle. Germline V gene sequence: CDR1 SGDLS, CDR2 YYNGEE.

This chain links TRBV9 with TRBJ1-3; D ambiguous. The V gene's germline CDR1 is SGDLS and CDR2 YYNGEE. This CDR3 has 14 amino acids. The V end was cut by 4 bases, the J end by 0 bases, with 8 bases between. The CDR3 sequence: CASSPQISGNTIYF. In DNA, the CDR3 is TGTGCCAGCAGCCCCCAGATCTCTGGAAACACCATATATTTT.

There are many counts of this clone. The chain recombines TRBV4-3 with TRBJ1-2, with 8 bases fitting TRBD1. V was pared by 1 base and J by 8 bases, with 12 bases of the junction left unmatched. This CDR3 contains 16 residues. Germline V lookup: CDR1 LGHNA, CDR2 YSLEER. The CDR3 DNA reads as TGCGCCAGCAGCCAAGGTCCCGCGCAGGGGGCAGGGGGCTACACCTTC. It is translated as CASSQGPAQGAGGYTF.

V usage is TRBV9 and J usage is TRBJ2-3, with 8 bases that match TRBD2. The germline V gene encodes CDR1 SGDLS and CDR2 YYNGEE. V trimming: 0 bases; J trimming: 2 bases; junction bases outside the gene matches: 5. This CDR3 is 16 amino acids long. The CDR3 protein is CASSVDPGGSTDTQYF. The CDR3 DNA reads TGTGCCAGCAGCGTAGACCCGGGAGGGTCCACAGATACGCAGTATTTT.

The CDR3 DNA is TGTGCCAGCAGCTTCAGTGCAGGGGGCTTCTCCTATAATTCACCCCTCCACTTT. Translating it yields CASSFSAGGFSYNSPLHF. The chain recombines TRBV7-2 with TRBJ1-6, with TRBD1 identical over 8 bases. Trimming removed 3 bases from V and 0 bases from J; junction bases left unmatched: 7. The CDR3 extends over 18 amino acids. Germline-derived CDR1 and CDR2 are SGHTA and FQGNSA.

The J gene is TRBJ2-1, the V gene TRBV4-3; the match to TRBD2 covers 11 bases. The ends lost 2 bases at V and 0 bases at J; junction bases unmatched: 0. Germline assignment: CDR1 LGHNA and CDR2 YSLEER. This CDR3 is built from 16 residues. The CDR3 loop reads CASSQTSGSSYNEQFF. For the CDR3, the DNA is TGCGCCAGCAGCCAAACTAGCGGGAGCTCCTACAATGAGCAGTTCTTC.

This chain joins TRBV21-1 and TRBJ2-1; the table calls TRBD2, which could not be checked here. TRBV21-1 constitutes a pseudogene. This CDR3 spans 16 amino acids. CDR3 nucleotides: TGTGCCAGCACCAAAGGGACTCCAGGTACCTACAATGAGCAGTTCTTC. Protein: CASTKGTPGTYNEQFF.